This is a list of T cell receptor beta chains from one sample in a study of cytomegalovirus exposure and HLA in healthy donors. Clones were read by immunoSEQ multiplex PCR, and TCRdb kept only the in-frame ones, dropping some. The data hold roughly 120,000 clones, with more than 65% observed a single time. Sequenced input: PBMCs. The receptors originated from a man aged 18 to 35 in good health and CMV-seropositive. The CDR3 runs from the conserved cysteine through the conserved F or W. D genes are given only for firm matches. Rows may omit the clone size; those that give it use once, few, many or a size class.

DNA: TGTGCCAGCAGTTACGCGGGATTAGACGAAGCTTTCTTT
CDR3: CASSYAGLDEAFF
D: -
J: TRBJ1-1
size: -
V: TRBV6-6

DNA: TGCGCCAGCAGCCAAAGGTCCGGGACTAGCGGGGGGAACCAAGAGACCCAGTACTTC
CDR3: CASSQRSGTSGGNQETQYF
D: TRBD2
J: TRBJ2-5
size: -
V: TRBV4-1

DNA: TGCAGCTCCCGACAGGGCGGCACTGAAGCTTTCTTT
CDR3: CSSRQGGTEAFF
D: TRBD1
J: TRBJ1-1
size: -
V: TRBV29-1

DNA: TGTGCCAGCAGCTTAGCCCTAACAGGGGGAATAATGAACACTGAAGCTTTCTTT
CDR3: CASSLALTGGIMNTEAFF
D: TRBD1
J: TRBJ1-1
size: -
V: TRBV7-9

DNA: TGTGCCAGCTCACCAGTGAAGACAGGGGCAATGAACACTGAAGCTTTCTTT
CDR3: CASSPVKTGAMNTEAFF
D: TRBD1
J: TRBJ1-1
size: few
V: TRBV18

DNA: TGTGCCAGCAGTCGGACTAGCGGGAGAGGCTACGAGCAGTACTTC
CDR3: CASSRTSGRGYEQYF
D: TRBD2
J: TRBJ2-7
size: -
V: TRBV6-5

DNA: TGTGCCAGCAGTTACTCGCAGGGTGACCAGCCCCAGCATTTT
CDR3: CASSYSQGDQPQHF
D: -
J: TRBJ1-5
size: once
V: TRBV6-6

DNA: TGTGCCAGCTCTGGGGACAGGGACTACGAGCAGTACTTC
CDR3: CASSGDRDYEQYF
D: TRBD1
J: TRBJ2-7
size: -
V: TRBV2

DNA: TGTGCCAGCAGCTTAGAAACGGGGGGGCCAGATACGCAGTATTTT
CDR3: CASSLETGGPDTQYF
D: TRBD2
J: TRBJ2-3
size: -
V: TRBV11-2

DNA: TGTGCCAGCTCACTACAGTCTAGCAATCAGCCCCAGCATTTT
CDR3: CASSLQSSNQPQHF
D: -
J: TRBJ1-5
size: -
V: TRBV18

DNA: TGTGCCAGCAGCCAGGGGACAGGACTTTCCTACGAGCAGTACTTC
CDR3: CASSQGTGLSYEQYF
D: TRBD1
J: TRBJ2-7
size: once
V: TRBV5-6

DNA: TGTGCCAGCATCCGTACGGTAGATGATACGCAGTATTTT
CDR3: CASIRTVDDTQYF
D: -
J: TRBJ2-3
size: -
V: TRBV6-1

DNA: TGTGCCAGCAGCCCCTCACCGGGACAGGGGGCCACCGGGGAGCTGTTTTTT
CDR3: CASSPSPGQGATGELFF
D: TRBD1
J: TRBJ2-2
size: -
V: TRBV5-4

DNA: TGTGCCAGTAGTAACGGGTGGGAGACCCAGTACTTC
CDR3: CASSNGWETQYF
D: -
J: TRBJ2-5
size: -
V: TRBV19

DNA: TGTGCCAGCAGGACCGGGACAAGGACGTTCTTC
CDR3: CASRTGTRTFF
D: -
J: TRBJ2-1
size: few
V: TRBV5-8

DNA: TGTGCCAGCAGACCAGGGGGCGACTATGGCTACACCTTC
CDR3: CASRPGGDYGYTF
D: TRBD1
J: TRBJ1-2
size: -
V: TRBV28

DNA: TGCAGCGTTGAAGGCCCCCAACTAGCGGGAAGGTCTGGTGAGCAGTTCTTC
CDR3: CSVEGPQLAGRSGEQFF
D: TRBD2
J: TRBJ2-1
size: -
V: TRBV29-1

DNA: TGTGCCAGCAGCTTAAAGGGGGACGACTACGAGCAGTACTTC
CDR3: CASSLKGDDYEQYF
D: -
J: TRBJ2-7
size: few
V: TRBV7-3

DNA: TGTGCCAGCTCACCTCCTCCTAACTACGAGCAGTACTTC
CDR3: CASSPPPNYEQYF
D: -
J: TRBJ2-7
size: once
V: TRBV18

DNA: TGTGCCAGCAGCTTAGGTCCCAGAAACACCATATATTTT
CDR3: CASSLGPRNTIYF
D: -
J: TRBJ1-3
size: -
V: TRBV13

DNA: TGTGCCAGCAGCTTAGTCAGGGGGCTAGTCACTGAAGCTTTCTTT
CDR3: CASSLVRGLVTEAFF
D: TRBD1
J: TRBJ1-1
size: -
V: TRBV7-9

DNA: TGCGCCAGCAGTGAATGGGGACAGGGCGGGGGCACAGATACGCAGTATTTT
CDR3: CASSEWGQGGGTDTQYF
D: TRBD1
J: TRBJ2-3
size: -
V: TRBV10-1

DNA: TGTGCCAGCAGTGTTATTTCGGTCACAGATACGCAGTATTTT
CDR3: CASSVISVTDTQYF
D: -
J: TRBJ2-3
size: -
V: TRBV2

DNA: TGTGCTAGTGGTCCGGGACAGGGAGTCACAGATACGCAGCATTTT
CDR3: CASGPGQGVTDTQHF
D: TRBD1
J: TRBJ1-5
size: -
V: TRBV12-5

DNA: TGTGCCAGCAGTCCCGGGACATCAAGCTACGAGCAGTACTTC
CDR3: CASSPGTSSYEQYF
D: -
J: TRBJ2-7
size: -
V: TRBV28

DNA: TGTGCCATCAGTGAGTACCAGGACAGGGAAGCTTTCTTT
CDR3: CAISEYQDREAFF
D: TRBD1
J: TRBJ1-1
size: few
V: TRBV10-3

DNA: TGTGCCAGCTCACGTCTCCCCCTGAGTCACGGGGAGAACACTGAAGCTTTCTTT
CDR3: CASSRLPLSHGENTEAFF
D: -
J: TRBJ1-1
size: -
V: TRBV18

DNA: TGTGCCAGCAGTGAATCGGGGGGATCCTCCTACGAGCAGTACTTC
CDR3: CASSESGGSSYEQYF
D: TRBD2
J: TRBJ2-7
size: once
V: TRBV25-1

DNA: TGTGCCAGCAGCTTATGGGAGGACACGACGACGGCGACAGTCTCTGAAGCTTTCTTT
CDR3: CASSLWEDTTTATVSEAFF
D: -
J: TRBJ1-1
size: -
V: TRBV11-2

DNA: TGTGCCAGTAAACCCCCTTCGGGGGGTGGGCGGAATTCACCCCTCCACTTT
CDR3: CASKPPSGGGRNSPLHF
D: -
J: TRBJ1-6
size: -
V: TRBV19

DNA: TGTGCCAGTAGTATCTGGCCCGGGACAGGTAACACCGGGGAGCTGTTTTTT
CDR3: CASSIWPGTGNTGELFF
D: TRBD1
J: TRBJ2-2
size: few
V: TRBV19

DNA: TGTGCCAGCTCACCAGTCTCCGACTATGGCTACACCTTC
CDR3: CASSPVSDYGYTF
D: -
J: TRBJ1-2
size: -
V: TRBV18

DNA: TGTGCCAGCCGACCACACTGGGAGATCAATCAGCCCCAGCATTTT
CDR3: CASRPHWEINQPQHF
D: -
J: TRBJ1-5
size: -
V: TRBV6-5

DNA: TGCGCCAGCAGCTCGAGACTGACGGATACGCAGTATTTT
CDR3: CASSSRLTDTQYF
D: -
J: TRBJ2-3
size: -
V: TRBV5-1

DNA: TGTGCCAGCAGTCGCACTCAGGGGCCCTCCTACAATGAGCAGTTCTTC
CDR3: CASSRTQGPSYNEQFF
D: -
J: TRBJ2-1
size: -
V: TRBV6-6

DNA: TGTGCCAGCAGCCCTAGGAAGGGAGAGGAAAAACTGTTTTTT
CDR3: CASSPRKGEEKLFF
D: -
J: TRBJ1-4
size: -
V: TRBV2

DNA: TGTGCCAGCAGGCCAGGGCTATGGAACACTGAAGCTTTCTTT
CDR3: CASRPGLWNTEAFF
D: -
J: TRBJ1-1
size: -
V: TRBV7-9

DNA: TGCGCCAGCAGCACCCGCAGGGCCGATGAGCAGTACTTC
CDR3: CASSTRRADEQYF
D: -
J: TRBJ2-7
size: -
V: TRBV4-1

DNA: TGTGCCTGGAGTGCGTTGCGGGAGCTTCAAAAAGGGGGGGGCACAGATACGCAGTATTTT
CDR3: CAWSALRELQKGGGTDTQYF
D: -
J: TRBJ2-3
size: -
V: TRBV30

DNA: TGTGCCTGGAAAAAACGACAGGGCTACGAGCAGTACTTC
CDR3: CAWKKRQGYEQYF
D: TRBD1
J: TRBJ2-7
size: -
V: TRBV30

DNA: TGTGCCAGCAGCCTCAGTCAAATGAACACTGAAGCTTTCTTT
CDR3: CASSLSQMNTEAFF
D: -
J: TRBJ1-1
size: -
V: TRBV5-4

DNA: TGTGCCAGCAGCTTCTCCCCGGTGGGGGGGGAGACCCAGTACTTC
CDR3: CASSFSPVGGETQYF
D: TRBD2
J: TRBJ2-5
size: -
V: TRBV9

DNA: TGTGCCAGCAGCTTATCGGGACAGGGGGCGCATGGGATGAACACTGAAGCTTTCTTT
CDR3: CASSLSGQGAHGMNTEAFF
D: TRBD1
J: TRBJ1-1
size: -
V: TRBV7-9

DNA: TGTGCCTGGAGTAGGGGGGGACCGGGCGAAAAACTGTTTTTT
CDR3: CAWSRGGPGEKLFF
D: -
J: TRBJ1-4
size: -
V: TRBV30

DNA: TGTGCCAGCTCACCCCAGGGGGCGGCCGGAGATGGCCAGTACTTC
CDR3: CASSPQGAAGDGQYF
D: TRBD1
J: TRBJ2-5
size: -
V: TRBV18

DNA: TGCGCCAGCTCGGACAGGGGAGGAAACACTGAAGCTTTCTTT
CDR3: CASSDRGGNTEAFF
D: TRBD1
J: TRBJ1-1
size: -
V: TRBV10-2

DNA: TGTGCCAGTAAGGAGGGGGCGCGGGAGACCCAGTACTTC
CDR3: CASKEGARETQYF
D: -
J: TRBJ2-5
size: -
V: TRBV19

DNA: TGTGCCAGCAGCTTGAATTTCGACTCTGGCAGTCAGTACTTC
CDR3: CASSLNFDSGSQYF
D: -
J: TRBJ2-4
size: -
V: TRBV5-4

DNA: TGTGCCAGCAGTTCTTCCGGTAACCCCTACGAGCAGTACTTC
CDR3: CASSSSGNPYEQYF
D: -
J: TRBJ2-7
size: once
V: TRBV28

DNA: TGTGCCAGCAGCTGGGACAGGGGCAGCCCTGAAGCTTTCTTT
CDR3: CASSWDRGSPEAFF
D: TRBD1
J: TRBJ1-1
size: few
V: TRBV5-6

DNA: TGTGCCAGCAGTTTAATAGAGAACACTGAAGCTTTCTTT
CDR3: CASSLIENTEAFF
D: -
J: TRBJ1-1
size: -
V: TRBV27

DNA: TGTGCCAGCAGCCAAGTAAACCCTGGGACAGGGAATAACTATGGCCACACCTTC
CDR3: CASSQVNPGTGNNYGHTF
D: TRBD1
J: TRBJ1-2
size: -
V: TRBV14

DNA: TGTGCCAGCTCACCAAGGTCCCGGGGCGAGCAGTACTTC
CDR3: CASSPRSRGEQYF
D: -
J: TRBJ2-7
size: -
V: TRBV18

DNA: TGTGCCAGTAGGCCTGGACAGGGGTGGGGCTACACCTTC
CDR3: CASRPGQGWGYTF
D: TRBD1
J: TRBJ1-2
size: once
V: TRBV19

DNA: TGCGCCAGCAGCTTGGGACTAGCGGGAGCTGAAGGGGAGCTGTTTTTT
CDR3: CASSLGLAGAEGELFF
D: TRBD2
J: TRBJ2-2
size: -
V: TRBV5-1

DNA: TGCGCCAGCAGCCAAGATCTTGGGGGGGGGCAGGATACGCAGTATTTT
CDR3: CASSQDLGGGQDTQYF
D: -
J: TRBJ2-3
size: few
V: TRBV4-1

DNA: TGTGCCAGTAGTGAACAGGGGGCGTCGTACTATGGCTACACCTTC
CDR3: CASSEQGASYYGYTF
D: TRBD1
J: TRBJ1-2
size: -
V: TRBV19